In this sample, the clone carrying this TCR beta chain turned up many times. Described time point: persistent/refractory GD, antithyroid drugs over 5 years with positive TRAb. The TCR library was prepared using RNA isolated from PBMCs. This sample is part of a study of regulatory T cells in long-lasting Graves disease. The V segment lost 3 bases and the J segment 8 bases; nucleotides outside the gene matches: 9. The CDR3 covers 14 residues. Looked up from germline, CDR1 is MNHEY and CDR2 is SMNVEV (reference sequence). With iRepertoire HTBI primers and Arm-PCR of CDR3 regions, TCR beta libraries were built. TCRdb recomputed calls from the multiplex PCR reads with MiXCR, one row per CDR3 protein. The data hold 600,000 to 800,000 distinct CDR3 sequences, with roughly 30% observed a single time.

The sequencing here drew on peripheral blood mononuclear cells (PBMCs), taken when the disease was refractory, from a patient treated with antithyroid drugs. This TCR was sampled from a female donor with Graves disease. The chain employs TRBV27 and TRBJ1-2, with TRBD1 matching 7 bases. CDR3 region: CASSFQQGSDGYTF. DNA for the CDR3: TGTGCCAGCAGTTTCCAACAGGGGTCGGACGGCTACACCTTC.